Listed below are T cell receptor beta chains from one sample, sequenced in a study of T cells in Graves' hyperthyroidism and ophthalmopathy. One entry per CDR3 protein results from TCRdb running MiXCR on the multiplex PCR reads. Here the sample spans approximately 610,000 distinct CDR3 sequences, over 15% being singletons. The material sequenced was blood. Every receptor here comes from a woman under 30 with Graves' hyperthyroidism. Both conserved end residues are part of each CDR3. Fields, in order: D gene, clone size, J gene, V gene, CDR3 DNA, CDR3 protein. D genes are given only for firm matches. Rows give clone size only sometimes, using once, few, many, or a class for an expanded clone.

TRBD2	few	TRBJ2-2	TRBV9	TGTGCCAGCAGCGTAGGGACTAGCGGGGGAACCGGGGAGCTGTTTTTT	CASSVGTSGGTGELFF
NA	NA	TRBJ2-7	TRBV12-3/TRBV12-4	TGTGCCAGCAGTTTCGATGACAGCTCCTACGAGCAGTACTTC	CASSFDDSSYEQYF
NA	many	TRBJ2-2	TRBV2	TGTGCCAGCAGTGACGGACCGAACACCGGGGAGCTGTTTTTT	CASSDGPNTGELFF
NA	NA	TRBJ1-3	TRBV12-3/TRBV12-4	TGTGCCACCCAGGGGTACTCTGGAAACACCATATATTTT	CATQGYSGNTIYF
NA	NA	TRBJ2-6	TRBV7-2	TGTGCCAGCAGCAAAAACAAGCCGAACTCTGGGGCCAACGTCCTGACTTTC	CASSKNKPNSGANVLTF
NA	NA	TRBJ2-2	TRBV20-1	TGCAGTGCTAGAATTTACGGGGAGCTGTTTTTT	CSARIYGELFF
NA	many	TRBJ1-2	TRBV27	TGTGCCAGCACCTCAACCGGGTTCCTATCTACTGGCTACACCTTC	CASTSTGFLSTGYTF
TRBD2	NA	TRBJ2-5	TRBV12-3/TRBV12-4	TGTGCCAGCAGCCCCGGACTAGCGGATTACCAAGAGACCCAGTACTTC	CASSPGLADYQETQYF
NA	many	TRBJ2-7	TRBV28	TGTGCCAGCAGTTTGAAGTCCTACGAGCAGTACTTC	CASSLKSYEQYF
NA	NA	TRBJ2-5	TRBV4-2	TGTGCCAGCAGCCAAGACGCCGTGCGGGGCCGAGAGACCCAGTACTTC	CASSQDAVRGRETQYF
TRBD1	NA	TRBJ1-4	TRBV5-1	TGCGCCAGCACCCCGGACAGGGAGGGTGAAAAACTGTTTTTT	CASTPDREGEKLFF
NA	NA	TRBJ2-3	TRBV30	TGTGCCTGGAGTGTTATCCGCACAGATACGCAGTATTTT	CAWSVIRTDTQYF
NA	few	TRBJ1-5	TRBV7-2	TGTGCCAGCAGCTTAGCCAGGGCAAGTCAGCCCCAGCATTTT	CASSLARASQPQHF
NA	few	TRBJ2-5	TRBV24-1	TGTGCCACCAGTGATCCCGCCACGGGTACCCAGTACTTC	CATSDPATGTQYF
TRBD1	NA	TRBJ2-6	TRBV19	TGTGCCACCTGGGACAGGGGGGACTCTGGGGCCAACGTCCTGACTTTC	CATWDRGDSGANVLTF
NA	few	TRBJ2-1	TRBV7-6	TGTGCCAGCAGCTTCGGCACCCGCCTTTGGTCCTACAATGAGCAGTTCTTC	CASSFGTRLWSYNEQFF
NA	many	TRBJ1-2	TRBV3-1	TGTGCCAGCAGCCAAGATGCGTTGAGGGACTTATATGGCTACACCTTC	CASSQDALRDLYGYTF
NA	few	TRBJ2-1	TRBV19	TGTGCCAGTAGCCTCAGGGTGGCTTCGGGTGAGCAGTTCTTC	CASSLRVASGEQFF
TRBD2	NA	TRBJ2-1	TRBV4-2	TGTGCCAGCAGCCAAGGATGGCTCAGCGGGATCCCCCCCAATGAGCAGTTCTTC	CASSQGWLSGIPPNEQFF
NA	many	TRBJ2-5	TRBV20-1	TGCAGTGCTAGTTGGGCAGGCCAAGAGACCCAGTACTTC	CSASWAGQETQYF
TRBD2	few	TRBJ2-1	TRBV18	TGTGCCAGCTCACCCGCTGGGGGACTAGCGAACTACAATGAGCAGTTCTTC	CASSPAGGLANYNEQFF
NA	many	TRBJ1-1	TRBV28	TGTGCCAGCAGTTTCGCCAGCACTGAAGCTTTCTTT	CASSFASTEAFF
NA	NA	TRBJ2-7	TRBV11-2	TGTGCCGGCAGCCCGAGGGCTAGCCGCACCTACGAGCAGTACTTC	CAGSPRASRTYEQYF
TRBD1	NA	TRBJ1-1	TRBV6-4	TGTGCCAGCAGAACCACAGGGGCCCTTGAAGCTTTCTTT	CASRTTGALEAFF
NA	many	TRBJ2-4	TRBV6-2/TRBV6-3	TGTGCCAGCACCCCCGGTGGGCAGGGCCAAAACATTCAGTACTTC	CASTPGGQGQNIQYF
TRBD2	NA	TRBJ2-1	TRBV2	TGTGTCAGCAGTGAGTGGGAGGGCGAAGGCAATGAGCAGTTCTTC	CVSSEWEGEGNEQFF
NA	many	TRBJ1-4	TRBV27	TGTGCCAGCAGCTTCCTTAATGAAAAACTGTTTTTT	CASSFLNEKLFF
NA	NA	TRBJ1-5	TRBV12-3/TRBV12-4	TGTGCCAGCAGTCTTTGGGGATTGAATCAGCCCCAGCATTTT	CASSLWGLNQPQHF
TRBD1	once	TRBJ2-4	TRBV5-1	TGCGCCAGCAGCTCGGGACAGATCAAAAACATTCAGTACTTC	CASSSGQIKNIQYF